The following is a T cell receptor (beta chain) sequence with its context. The authors ran a second PCR of 7 to 11 cycles using a sample-barcoded 5' primer and a J-beta primer mix. TCRdb processed the 5' RACE reads anew with MiXCR; each CDR3 protein has one entry. The sample has some 640,000 distinct CDR3 sequences, 25% to 35% seen once. The sample belongs to a study of blood T cells in healthy people across ages. Trimming took 0 bases from V and 5 from J, leaving 17 bases between them. CDR1 is LNHNV and CDR2 is YYDKDF in the germline V gene (reference sequence). The CDR3 has 18 amino acids. The receptor comes from a woman of 80 years or more in good health. Sequenced sample: blood. The rearrangement uses TRBV15 and TRBJ2-6, with D unclear. CDR3: CATSRDGRRALRANVLTF. The CDR3 coding sequence is TGTGCCACCAGCAGAGATGGGCGTCGGGCCCTAAGGGCCAACGTCCTGACTTTC.